A selection of T cell receptor beta chains follows, all from one sample in a study of cytomegalovirus exposure and HLA in healthy donors. This table comes from immunoSEQ multiplex PCR, and its TCRdb copy is limited to in-frame clones, with some not included. The repertoire has roughly 220,000 clones, about 74% of them found once; the top ten carry 1.5% to 2%. The sequenced sample was PBMCs. The source is a woman younger than 45 in good health and CMV-seronegative. Both conserved end residues are part of each CDR3. The order of the fields is V gene, J gene, CDR3 protein.

TRBV10-3	TRBJ1-3	CAISATGQVSSGNTIYF
TRBV28	TRBJ2-4	CASSPGQVGRGIQYF
TRBV2	TRBJ1-5	CASSEERGGNQPQHF
TRBV7-9	TRBJ2-5	CASSLWGTSGGGETQYF
TRBV5-4	TRBJ2-5	CASSLRRQETQYF
TRBV28	TRBJ1-2	CASSPLAGQGNYGYTF
TRBV7-9	TRBJ2-5	CSSSPSSGRSKPQYF
TRBV7-8	TRBJ2-3	CASSPGLASDTQYF
TRBV7-6	TRBJ2-7	CASSLLDRTYEQYF
TRBV5-4	TRBJ2-7	CASSRTGVNLYEQYF
TRBV7-9	TRBJ1-5	CASSPTTGGQPQHF
TRBV9	TRBJ2-2	CASSPFAENTGELFF
TRBV5-1	TRBJ2-5	CASSPVQGRQTQYF
TRBV27	NA	CASSFWGQGDEQYF
TRBV6-6	TRBJ2-1	CASSRTSMGEQFF
TRBV6-5	TRBJ1-5	CASSRDSNQPQHF
TRBV5-1	TRBJ2-3	CASSLVRGTDTQYF
TRBV27	TRBJ1-6	CASRAGTLGPLHF
TRBV21-1	TRBJ2-5	CASLDQRALYQETQYF
TRBV2	TRBJ2-3	CASSREPTDTQYF
TRBV30	TRBJ1-2	CAWSTRQVSYGYTF
TRBV11-2	TRBJ2-4	CASSWLDSVGKNIQYF
TRBV5-1	TRBJ2-3	CASSPGQGSDTQYF
TRBV5-8	TRBJ2-7	CASSPAQGKYEQYF
TRBV27	TRBJ2-1	CASSPRTSGRARGEQFF
TRBV29-1	TRBJ2-3	CSAPGQGETDTQYF
TRBV7-9	TRBJ2-5	CASSLRLGAEETQYF
TRBV29-1	TRBJ2-1	CSVEGGRAAGSYNEQFF
TRBV7-8	TRBJ1-3	CASSPPPGQTPSGNTIYF
TRBV2	TRBJ2-4	CASIGGGDIQYF
TRBV7-9	TRBJ2-6	CASSFNPGVSSGANVLTF
TRBV7-2	TRBJ2-1	CASSLGGREGSNEQFF
TRBV4-1	TRBJ1-2	CASSQDWGQVYGYNF
TRBV6-5	TRBJ1-1	CASSASDTGNTEAFF
TRBV11-2	TRBJ1-3	CSSSLRQGAVVGTIYF
TRBV6-1	TRBJ2-1	CASSSFSGSYNEQFF
TRBV6-5	TRBJ1-4	CASSVQGNEKLFF